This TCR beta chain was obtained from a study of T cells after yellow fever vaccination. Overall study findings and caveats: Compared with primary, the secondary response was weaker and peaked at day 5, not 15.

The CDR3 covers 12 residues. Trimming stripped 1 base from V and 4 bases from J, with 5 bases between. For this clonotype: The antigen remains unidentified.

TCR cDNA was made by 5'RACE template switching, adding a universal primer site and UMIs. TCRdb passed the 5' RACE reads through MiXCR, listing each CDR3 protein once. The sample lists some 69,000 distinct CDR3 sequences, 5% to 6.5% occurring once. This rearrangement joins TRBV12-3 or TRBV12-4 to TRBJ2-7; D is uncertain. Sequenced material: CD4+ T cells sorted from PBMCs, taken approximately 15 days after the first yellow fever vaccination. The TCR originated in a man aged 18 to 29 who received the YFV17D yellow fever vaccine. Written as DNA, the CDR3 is TGTGCCAGCAGTTTAGGTCTATACGAGCAGTACGTC. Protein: CASSLGLYEQYV.